This T cell receptor (beta chain) stems from a study of cytomegalovirus exposure and HLA in healthy donors. 60 Vbeta and 13 Jbeta primers were used in PCR. Only in-frame clones appear in the TCRdb table, and some are missing; sequencing was by immunoSEQ multiplex PCR. This table holds about 160,000 clones, around 75% found once. As to this clone: Its cognate antigen is unknown.

General study results and limits: The study recorded fewer than 200 TCR beta chains that were cytomegalovirus-associated. Reported findings show TCR beta sequences accurately forecast HLA-A and HLA-B alleles in most subjects.

Everyone who donated was a healthy bone marrow donor. This receptor was obtained from a human donor in good health. What was sequenced was PBMCs.

This CDR3 is CASSQDLDTYGYTF. In DNA form, the CDR3 reads TGTGCCAGCAGCCAAGATCTGGACACCTATGGCTACACCTTC. The chain combines TRBV4-2 with TRBJ1-2; a possible D gene is TRBD1 (5 bases). V was clipped by 0 bases and J by 4 bases, with 9 bases between them. CDR3 length: 14 amino acids. The germline CDR1 and CDR2 sequences are LGHNA and YNFKEQ.